This T cell receptor beta chain was recorded in a study of beta chain features in type 1 diabetes. Whole-study results and caveats: All four CD4+ subsets from Type 1 diabetes patients carried moderately but significantly shorter TCRB CDR3s. Here, the possible influence of HLA type (on TCRB rearrangement) remained unresolved.

This clone was counted between two and nine times. Its antigen is not known. The CDR3 sequence is 14 residues long. Trimming removed 1 base at V and 6 bases at J, with 11 bases between. Per germline, CDR1 SGHTA and CDR2 FQGNSA. Expressed TCRB transcripts got sequenced, as all isolated RNA was reverse transcribed. The method was immunoSEQ multiplex PCR; TCRdb's version includes in-frame clones alone and lacks a portion of them. The sample consists of some 660,000 clones, more than 12% of them appearing once. Sequencing was performed on naive CD4+ T cells from blood. This TCR derives from a man between 18 and 35 years old with type 1 diabetes. The gene calls are TRBV7-2 and TRBJ2-3, with D perhaps being TRBD1 or TRBD2 (5 bases each). CDR3 DNA: TGTGCCAGCAGCTTAGGGGACCACGGGGATACGCAGTATTTT. Protein product: CASSLGDHGDTQYF.